This T cell receptor beta chain appears in the sequencing data of a study of Graves' ophthalmopathy and Graves' hyperthyroidism (dated by TCRdb to the late 2010s). As for the study more broadly: Peripheral blood was collected before any treatment was given, at the time of initial diagnosis. An independent validation cohort comprised under 20 hyperthyroidism patients and some 16 patients who later progressed from hyperthyroidism to ophthalmopathy. In roughly 6 hyperthyroidism patients, T-cell repertoires of thyroid tissue and blood were compared. Once sampling was done, hyperthyroidism patients were given methimazole at a starting dose of 30 mg daily, while ophthalmopathy patients were given high-dose intravenous methylprednisolone. To explore V-J signatures that separate ophthalmopathy from hyperthyroidism, a discovery set of 100 patients was enrolled, consisting of about 45 with ophthalmopathy and around 60 with stable hyperthyroidism. For training and testing, the 100 or so patients in the discovery cohort were randomly divided in a 7:3 ratio. To tell Graves' ophthalmopathy apart from Graves' hyperthyroidism, and to predict which patients would progress to ophthalmopathy, the study relied on TCR beta repertoire signatures. In total, some 140 blood samples were TCR-sequenced: approximately 40 ophthalmopathy, 80 or so hyperthyroidism and approximately 17 hyperthyroidism-to-ophthalmopathy patients. Summary of the overall study and its limitations: No statistical method was used to set the sample size in advance, and the investigators knew which group each participant was assigned to. In cross-validation, the 13-signature model distinguished ophthalmopathy from stable hyperthyroidism with about 90% sensitivity and about 81% specificity, while in the test set the corresponding values were approximately 79% and 70%. Among expanded thyroid clonotypes with frequency above 0.001, most also showed up in blood, which suggests that blood repertoires may reflect the thyroid immune response. In validation, the model predicted ophthalmopathy progression with over 60% sensitivity and 72% to 80% specificity; roughly eleven predicted patients were CT-confirmed with GO in a median of about 6.2 months.

Trimming at the junction amounts to 0 bases on V and 9 bases on J, and the germline ends lie 9 bases apart. Taken from the germline V gene (reference sequence), the CDR1 and CDR2 loops are DFQATT and SNEGSKA. Taken from cysteine to phenylalanine, the CDR3 has 13 residues. Only the CDR3 DNA is retained, 39 bases long and in frame from the first base. TCR beta CDR3 regions were amplified from RNA transcripts for repertoire sequencing. The first round of RT-PCR was done with HTBI primers and the Qiagen OneStep RT-PCR kit, and was followed by a second round of multiplex PCR, then size selection and purification. The libraries underwent paired-end sequencing with 100 bp reads on an Illumina HiSeq2000. Turning to the authors' computational methods: SOAPnuke was used to process the reads, throwing out any read that had adapters, had uncalled bases, had a mean Phred below 15, or lacked an exact constant-primer or identifier match. COPE v1.2.5 was used to merge high-quality paired reads. Unique nucleotide sequences were defined as clonotypes and aligned to IMGT TRB V, D and J references using MiTCR v1.1. Analysis was restricted to V-J combinations with a frequency above 0.0001, which covered 98% to 99.2% of repertoires. For each V-J combination, a TCR clonal expansion and chaos score was defined as the ratio of F50 clonal expansion to chaos observed in the TCRdist matrix. Welch's t-statistics and random forest were used to narrow the features down to 10 to 15 V-J combinations, which were then fed into a naive Bayes classifier. The Morisita-Horn index was used to measure how similar the thyroid and blood repertoires were. TCRdb's own reprocessing of the public reads used fastp at Q25 and MiXCR and kept productive beta chains. Identical CDR3 protein sequences are pooled into one entry, listed with their most common genes and DNA. TCRdb, not the original authors, processed these V and J calls. This sample is represented by over 500,000 distinct CDR3 sequences; over 20% of them were singletons. More than 5.5% of the sample comes from the top ten.

Stable hyperthyroidism was defined as no progression to ophthalmopathy within 18 months of follow-up. Patients with hyperthyroidism were aged 18 to 65 years, had been newly diagnosed, and had a disease duration of less than 2 months. Patients were excluded if they had other autoimmune diseases, uncontrolled infections, pregnancy or lactation. Diagnosis relied on clinical symptoms, serum thyroxine, TRAb, thyroid ultrasound and orbital computed tomography. PBMCs were isolated from 7.5 to 10 ml of fresh peripheral blood by Ficoll-Paque density gradient centrifugation. Total RNA was extracted with Trizol reagent and quality-checked on an Agilent 2100 Bioanalyzer. This clonotype was counted ten times or more. Its specific antigen is unknown. The input lacks base qualities; no much larger clone sits a single base away.

The rearrangement joined TRBV20-1 to TRBJ1-6; the D gene assignment is ambiguous. This TCR was recovered from a young woman with stable Graves' hyperthyroidism. Some clones in this sample may be carry-over from other donors' samples. Donor details come from another sample of the same person, matched by shared clones. The sample taken for sequencing was peripheral blood. DNA sequence: TGCAGTGCTAGAGATCCGGGGAGTTCACCCCTCCACTTT. This is translated as CSARDPGSSPLHF.